This T cell receptor beta chain emerged from a study of T cells in narcolepsy. TCRdb's table, derived via immunoSEQ multiplex PCR, lists solely in-frame clones and lacks some. Among about 20,000 clones listed, roughly four fifths were seen once. Germline V gives CDR1 SGHRS, CDR2 YFSETQ. V was clipped by 4 bases and J by 9 bases, with 23 bases between them. The CDR3 length is 16 residues. Sequenced sample: memory (CD45RA-) CD4+ T cells from blood. The sequence came from a human donor in good health. The V gene is TRBV5-1, the J gene TRBJ2-1; perhaps TRBD1 as D (5 bases). CDR3 nucleotides: TGCGCCAGCAGCAACGACAGAGCCCACCCCTGGGCTGAGCAGTTCTTC. Its protein is CASSNDRAHPWAEQFF. Full variable domain (outside the CDR3, taken from reference TRBV5-1 and TRBJ2-1): KAGVTQTPRYLIKTRGQQVTLSCSPISGHRSVSWYQQTPGQGLQFLFEYFSETQRNKGNFPGRFSGRQFSNSRSEMNVSTLELGDSALYLCASSNDRAHPWAEQFFGPGTRLTVL.